This entry describes one T cell receptor (beta chain). Its antigen is not known. The CDR3 extends over 14 amino acids. V dropped 1 base and J dropped 3 bases, with 7 bases sitting between them. The germline V gene has CDR1 SGHNT and CDR2 YYREEE (reference sequence). This record belongs to a study of shared clonotypes between healthy human individuals. Study-wide points: The diversity represented, both genetic and in exposure history, was limited by few donors. Clonotype sharing among the donors was expected to vary with sequencing depth.

Donors comprised healthy HIV-negative adults lacking recent acute infections or vaccinations. Clones were read by immunoSEQ multiplex PCR, and TCRdb kept only the in-frame ones, dropping some. The table includes a few hundred thousand clones, roughly 79% detected once. This TCR was sampled from a woman in her thirties or forties in good health. Some clones in this sample may be carry-over from other donors' samples. Sequences were obtained from PBMCs. The V and J genes are TRBV5-4 and TRBJ2-2; D gene unclear. The CDR3 loop is CASSLRADTGELFF. The CDR3, as DNA: TGTGCCAGCAGCTTGAGGGCGGACACCGGGGAGCTGTTTTTT.